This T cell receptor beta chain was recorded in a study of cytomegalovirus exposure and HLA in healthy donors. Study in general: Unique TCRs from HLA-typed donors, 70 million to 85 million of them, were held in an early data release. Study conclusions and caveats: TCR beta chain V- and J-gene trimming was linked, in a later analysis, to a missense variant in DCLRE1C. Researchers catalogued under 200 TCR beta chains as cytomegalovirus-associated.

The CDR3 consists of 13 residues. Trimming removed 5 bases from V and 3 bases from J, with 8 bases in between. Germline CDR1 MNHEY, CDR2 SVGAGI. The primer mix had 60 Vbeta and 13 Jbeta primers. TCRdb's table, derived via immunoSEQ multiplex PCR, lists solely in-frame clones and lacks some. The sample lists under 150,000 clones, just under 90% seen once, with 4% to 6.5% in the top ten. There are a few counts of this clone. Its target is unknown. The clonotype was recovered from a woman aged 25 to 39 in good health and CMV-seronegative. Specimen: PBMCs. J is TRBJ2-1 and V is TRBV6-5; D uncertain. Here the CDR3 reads CASSREFYNEQFF. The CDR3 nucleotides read TGTGCCAGCAGTCGAGAGTTCTACAATGAGCAGTTCTTC.